The subject of this entry is one T cell receptor beta chain. The entry originates in a study of T cell responses to AZD1222 COVID-19 vaccine. CDR1 SEHNR and CDR2 FQNEAQ come from the germline V gene (reference sequence). The ends lost 5 bases at V and 5 bases at J; junction bases unmatched: 4. The CDR3 totals 15 residues. Assay: immunoSEQ multiplex PCR; the TCRdb copy retains only in-frame clones and omits some. The sample contains 120,000 or so clones, approximately 92% of which appear only once. Material: peripheral blood, obtained on day 0 of AZD1222 vaccination. This receptor was obtained from an adult in good health. The chain joins TRBV7-9 to TRBJ2-2; TRBD2 matches 11 bases. The CDR3 reads CASSALAGVTGELFF. The CDR3 DNA follows: TGTGCCAGCAGCGCACTAGCGGGAGTAACCGGGGAGCTGTTTTTT.